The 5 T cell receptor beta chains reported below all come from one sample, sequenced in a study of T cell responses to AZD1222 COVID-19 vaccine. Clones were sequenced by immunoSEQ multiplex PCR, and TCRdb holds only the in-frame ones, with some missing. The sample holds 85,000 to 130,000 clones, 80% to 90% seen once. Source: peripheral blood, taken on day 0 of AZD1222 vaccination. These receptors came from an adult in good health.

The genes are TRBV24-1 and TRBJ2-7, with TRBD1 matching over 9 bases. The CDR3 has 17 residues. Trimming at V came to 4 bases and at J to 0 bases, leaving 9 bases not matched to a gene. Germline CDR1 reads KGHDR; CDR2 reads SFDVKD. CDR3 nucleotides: TGTGCCACCAGTGACCGTCCCGGGACAGGGTCCTCCTACGAGCAGTACTTC. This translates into CATSDRPGTGSSYEQYF.

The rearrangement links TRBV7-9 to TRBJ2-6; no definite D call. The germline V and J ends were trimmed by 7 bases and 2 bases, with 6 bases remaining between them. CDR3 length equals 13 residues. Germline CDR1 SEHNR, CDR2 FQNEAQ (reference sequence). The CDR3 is CASTQAGANVLTF. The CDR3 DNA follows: TGTGCCAGCACCCAGGCTGGGGCCAACGTCCTGACTTTC.

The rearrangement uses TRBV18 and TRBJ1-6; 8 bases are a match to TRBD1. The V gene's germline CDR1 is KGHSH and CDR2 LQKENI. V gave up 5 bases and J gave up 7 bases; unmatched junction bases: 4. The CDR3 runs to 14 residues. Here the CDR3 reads CASSWDRKNSPLHF. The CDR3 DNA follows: TGTGCCAGCTCATGGGACAGGAAAAATTCACCCCTCCACTTT.

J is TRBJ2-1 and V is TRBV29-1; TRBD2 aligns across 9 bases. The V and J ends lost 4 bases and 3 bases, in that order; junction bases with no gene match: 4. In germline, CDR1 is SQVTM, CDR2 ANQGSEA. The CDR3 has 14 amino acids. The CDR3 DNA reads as TGCAGCGTTGGGGCGCGGGGGGGCTACAATGAGCAGTTCTTC. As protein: CSVGARGGYNEQFF.

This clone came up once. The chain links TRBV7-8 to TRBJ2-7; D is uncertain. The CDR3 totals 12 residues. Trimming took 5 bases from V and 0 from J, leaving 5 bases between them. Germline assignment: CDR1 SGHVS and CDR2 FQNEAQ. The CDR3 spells CASSQSSYEQYF. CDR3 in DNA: TGTGCCAGCAGCCAGAGCTCCTACGAGCAGTACTTC.